This is a list of T cell receptor beta chains from one sample in a study of T cell responses to AZD1222 COVID-19 vaccine. Sequencing used immunoSEQ multiplex PCR; TCRdb keeps in-frame clones, though not all of them. Of around 100,000 clones in the sample, approximately 88% were seen once. Sequencing used peripheral blood, obtained on day 0 of AZD1222 vaccination. The receptors originated from an adult in good health. Both conserved end residues are trimmed from each CDR3.

V	J	CDR3
TRBV3-1/TRBV3-2	TRBJ1-3	ASSQGSGNTIY
TRBV14	TRBJ2-2	ASSRWTSGGVNTGELF
TRBV7-2	TRBJ2-5	ASSLAAGSGTQY
TRBV19	TRBJ2-5	ASASGGAGETQY
TRBV14	TRBJ1-1	ASSQDSRGSTEAF
TRBV7-6	TRBJ2-3	ASSQQQGRGTDTQY
TRBV29-1	TRBJ2-7	SVGSYEQY
TRBV6-6	TRBJ1-6	ASRQADSPLH
TRBV2	TRBJ2-5	ATHQDRGETQY
TRBV2	TRBJ1-5	ASSEERAGGLPQH
TRBV7-9	TRBJ1-1	SVGNTEAF
TRBV7-8	TRBJ2-5	ASSFRQGWETQY
TRBV19	TRBJ1-2	ASSNANYGYT
TRBV10-3	TRBJ2-3	AINAVQGSEDTQY
TRBV19	TRBJ2-7	ASSEGATFAEQY
TRBV19	TRBJ1-2	ASSIDYGYT
TRBV4-3	TRBJ1-2	ASSQGIRGSYGYT
TRBV7-9	TRBJ1-1	ASSRFNTEAF
TRBV12-2	TRBJ2-3	ASRFSGAHYTDTQY
TRBV12-5	TRBJ1-4	ASGNQPPGQRNEKLF
TRBV7-2	TRBJ2-3	ASSLVGLPGSTDTQY
TRBV3-1/TRBV3-2	TRBJ2-3	ASSLQSYRGQDTQY
TRBV28	TRBJ1-4	ASSLSGGANEKLF
TRBV29-1	TRBJ1-1	SGDQVNTEAF
TRBV6-5	TRBJ1-1	ASTPQGIDGEAF
TRBV4-3	TRBJ1-5	ASSQETGQPQH
TRBV6-2/TRBV6-3	TRBJ1-2	ASSYLSGSYGYT
TRBV3-1/TRBV3-2	TRBJ1-1	ASSRGQPVAF
TRBV29-1	TRBJ2-7	SAWEGYEQY
TRBV11-3	TRBJ1-1	ASSLDGVGTEAF
TRBV30	TRBJ1-5	AWSVKARGNQPQH
TRBV6-2/TRBV6-3	TRBJ2-7	ASSTRGTSGGSGEQY
TRBV6-5	TRBJ2-3	ASIRTSGAGEQY
TRBV11-2	TRBJ1-1	ASSQDRGTEAF
TRBV15	TRBJ2-7	ATSVRGGGYEQY
TRBV5-4	TRBJ1-2	ASSSPGQYNYGYT
TRBV7-2	TRBJ1-1	ASSFQTGGYGNTEAF
TRBV5-1	TRBJ2-3	ASSFNPGVDTQY
TRBV6-1	TRBJ2-5	ASSEGAYGETQY
TRBV15	TRBJ2-1	ATSRDYNEQF
TRBV6-4	TRBJ1-1	ASSDPAGGSYTEAF
TRBV7-3	TRBJ2-1	ASSLTTLAGGIDEQF
TRBV5-1	TRBJ1-2	ASSLLLLTGDYGYT
TRBV10-1	TRBJ2-7	ASNEPERLTSHPTEQY
TRBV15	TRBJ1-2	ATSRYHRGLENFYGYT
TRBV7-9	TRBJ2-4	ASRPTDVPLAKNIQY
TRBV9	TRBJ2-3	ASSAQLAGVAADTQY
TRBV3-1/TRBV3-2	TRBJ1-3	ASSPTGNGNTIY
TRBV27	TRBJ1-5	ASSREGLKGQPQH
TRBV29-1	TRBJ1-4	SVEGVESTNEKLF